This T cell receptor (beta chain) was obtained from a study of blood T cell repertoires in COVID-19. In the study overall: Both acute and convalescent COVID-19 samples were obtained from the United States, Italy and Spain. PBMCs, B-cell-depleted T cells, or T cells provided the cDNA or gDNA that made up the material.

CDR1 is SGHRS, CDR2 YFSETQ, per germline. Trimming removed 5 bases at V and 2 bases at J, with 10 bases between. The CDR3 sequence is 13 residues long. Per the study methods: Amplifying reference gene primers gave estimates of nucleated cell counts. TCRdb's table, derived via immunoSEQ multiplex PCR, lists solely in-frame clones and lacks some. D and trimming were read from the DNA, whereas the V and J calls and clone size are those reported in that table. The sample shows approximately 140,000 clones, roughly 76% of them seen only once. The TCR was taken from a man older than 75 with acute or convalescent COVID-19. This chain joins TRBV5-1 and TRBJ2-5, with a weak D call TRBD2 (5 bases). Material: peripheral blood. The chain's CDR3 is CASSSPGQETQYF. CDR3 sequence (DNA): TGCGCCAGCAGTTCTCCGGGACAAGAGACCCAGTACTTC.